One and the same sample provided the 21 T cell receptor beta chains below, sequenced in a study of blood T cell repertoires in COVID-19. This table comes from immunoSEQ multiplex PCR, and its TCRdb copy is limited to in-frame clones, with some not included. This sample has about 82,000 clones, with about 76% found just once. The specimen sequenced was peripheral blood. The receptor source for this set is an elderly man with acute or convalescent COVID-19.

V usage is TRBV7-9 and J usage is TRBJ2-1, with 7 nucleotides matching TRBD2. V was pared by 5 bases and J by 5 bases, with 3 bases of the junction left unmatched. Germline CDR1 SEHNR, CDR2 FQNEAQ (reference sequence). The CDR3 extends over 13 amino acids. The CDR3 region has the DNA TGTGCCAGCAGCCATACTAGCGACAATGAGCAGTTCTTC. Translated: CASSHTSDNEQFF.

V usage is TRBV5-1 and J usage is TRBJ2-1; 9 nucleotides match TRBD2. The V gene end was trimmed by 4 bases and the J gene end by 8 bases; junction bases not matched to a gene: 10. Looked up from germline, CDR1 is SGHRS and CDR2 is YFSETQ. This CDR3 region has 15 residues. In DNA form, the CDR3 reads TGCGCCAGCAGCCTCGTAAAGGGACTAGCCGATGAGCAGTTCTTC. This codes for CASSLVKGLADEQFF.

A few counts support this clone. This rearrangement joins TRBV6-2 or TRBV6-3 to TRBJ1-1; D unclear. The CDR3 extends over 12 amino acids. The V gene's germline CDR1 is MNHEY and CDR2 SVGEGT. V was clipped by 2 bases and J by 5 bases, with 6 bases between them. The CDR3 DNA reads TGTGCCAGCAGTTACGGAGGGACTGAAGCTTTCTTT. This codes for CASSYGGTEAFF.

This clone has a handful of counts. The V call is TRBV5-4, the J call TRBJ2-5, with 8 nucleotides matching TRBD1. The CDR3 runs 17 residues. Germline lookup yields CDR1 SGHNT and CDR2 YYREEE (reference sequence). Trimming removed 3 bases from V and 2 bases from J; junction bases left unmatched: 12. The CDR3 sequence is CASSSQTGTGIQETQYF. CDR3 sequence (DNA): TGTGCCAGCAGCTCACAAACCGGGACAGGCATACAAGAGACCCAGTACTTC. Full variable domain (outside the CDR3, taken from reference TRBV5-4 and TRBJ2-5): ETGVTQSPTHLIKTRGQQVTLRCSSQSGHNTVSWYQQALGQGPQFIFQYYREEENGRGNFPPRFSGLQFPNYSSELNVNALELDDSALYLCASSSQTGTGIQETQYFGPGTRLLVL.

The chain joins TRBV19 to TRBJ1-4; 7 nucleotides align to TRBD1. The V gene's germline CDR1 is LNHDA and CDR2 SQIVND (reference sequence). The CDR3 is 15 residues long. V gave up 5 bases and J gave up 5 bases; unmatched junction bases: 8. CDR3 sequence (DNA): TGTGCCAGTAGTCCACGACAGGGAACAAATGAAAAACTGTTTTTT. This codes for CASSPRQGTNEKLFF.

This rearrangement joins TRBV18 to TRBJ1-5; no clear D gene. The CDR3 consists of 13 residues. V dropped 3 bases and J dropped 7 bases, with 10 bases sitting between them. CDR1 KGHSH and CDR2 LQKENI come from the germline V gene. CDR3 in amino acids: CASSPEGGQPQHF. DNA of the CDR3: TGTGCCAGCTCACCCGAGGGCGGACAGCCCCAGCATTTT.

The chain recombines TRBV9 with TRBJ1-3; TRBD1 matches at 12 bases. This CDR3 is built from 15 residues. J was trimmed by 9 bases and V by 0 bases; bases with no gene match: 4. CDR1 is SGDLS, CDR2 YYNGEE, per germline. The DNA for the CDR3 is TGTGCCAGCAGCGTAGGGGACAGGGGGCGAGGCACCATATATTTT. The encoded protein is CASSVGDRGRGTIYF.

V usage is TRBV4-1 and J usage is TRBJ1-2, with D uncertain. CDR1 and CDR2 from the germline V gene are MGHRA and YSYEKL. V was trimmed by 0 bases and J by 4 bases, leaving 6 bases between them. The CDR3 has 13 amino acids. The CDR3 region is CASSQDQFYGYTF. CDR3 DNA: TGCGCCAGCAGCCAAGATCAGTTCTATGGCTACACCTTC.

J is TRBJ2-2 and V is TRBV18, with D maybe TRBD1 (6 bases). V dropped 5 bases and J dropped 0 bases, with 16 bases sitting between them. CDR1 is KGHSH and CDR2 is LQKENI in the germline V gene. The CDR3 covers 17 residues. The CDR3 DNA is TGTGCCAGCTCATCAACGGGGACAACTGCGAACACCGGGGAGCTGTTTTTT. It is translated as CASSSTGTTANTGELFF.

This chain uses TRBV6-1 with TRBJ1-2; 11 nucleotides align to TRBD1. Trimming took 2 bases from V and 8 from J; bases not matched to a gene: 10. This CDR3 is built from 16 residues. Germline V gene lookup returns CDR1 MNHNS and CDR2 SASEGT. CDR3 nucleotides: TGTGCCAGCAGTGAAATTGGCCCGGGGACAGGGGGGGGCTACACCTTC. It encodes CASSEIGPGTGGGYTF.

CDR3 protein: CASSQDRGTQYF. The CDR3 nucleotides are TGTGCCAGCTCCCAAGACAGGGGGACGCAGTATTTT. This chain connects TRBV18 to TRBJ2-3, with 9 bases lining up with TRBD1. Germline V CDR1 and CDR2: KGHSH, LQKENI. The CDR3 has 12 amino acids. V trimming: 6 bases; J trimming: 9 bases; junction bases outside the gene matches: 4.

V is TRBV11-2 and J is TRBJ2-2; D gene uncertain. The V end lost 3 bases, the J end lost 4 bases, and 6 bases lay between the germline ends. The CDR3 has 13 residues. Germline values: CDR1 SGHAT, CDR2 FQNNGV. CDR3 DNA: TGTGCCAGCAGCTTTACTTCCACCGGGGAGCTGTTTTTT. Residues: CASSFTSTGELFF.

This clone was seen a handful of times. The genes are TRBV18 and TRBJ1-4; D gene unclear. The CDR3 has 16 residues. V gave up 0 bases and J gave up 8 bases, with 16 bases separating them. Germline assignment: CDR1 KGHSH and CDR2 LQKENI. CDR3 residues: CASSPPRTGVGEKLFF. The DNA of the CDR3 is TGTGCCAGCTCACCACCTAGGACCGGGGTGGGCGAAAAACTGTTTTTT.

The chain recombines TRBV5-4 with TRBJ1-1; no firm D call. In germline, CDR1 is SGHNT, CDR2 YYREEE (reference sequence). Trimming shortened V by 0 bases and J by 3 bases, and 6 bases separated the two germline ends. This CDR3 comprises 13 residues. CDR3 amino acids: CASSLAGDTEAFF. CDR3 nucleotides: TGTGCCAGCAGCTTGGCCGGGGACACTGAAGCTTTCTTT.

This chain connects TRBV7-2 to TRBJ2-7, with D perhaps TRBD2 (5 bases). Trimming left V 4 bases short and J 7 bases short, with 11 bases between. This CDR3 contains 12 residues. The V gene's germline CDR1 is SGHTA and CDR2 FQGNSA. CDR3 amino acids: CASSSRTGEQYF. The CDR3 DNA follows: TGTGCCAGCAGCTCCCGGACGGGGGAGCAGTACTTC.

J is TRBJ1-2 and V is TRBV28; 9 bases agree with TRBD1. Germline assignment: CDR1 MDHEN and CDR2 SYDVKM. V lost 5 bases to trimming and J lost 3 bases; unmatched junction nucleotides: 4. The CDR3 is 14 residues long. CDR3 region: CASSLRDRDYGYTF. CDR3 sequence (DNA): TGTGCCAGCAGTCTCCGGGACAGGGACTATGGCTACACCTTC.

The chain has TRBV10-2 and TRBJ2-1, with 8 bases fitting TRBD1. The V and J ends lost 6 bases and 6 bases, in that order; junction bases with no gene match: 7. The CDR3 consists of 14 residues. Germline V lookup: CDR1 WSHSY, CDR2 SAAADI. CDR3 sequence reads: CASSAGTGINEQFF. In nucleotides, the CDR3 is TGCGCCAGCAGCGCCGGGACAGGTATCAATGAGCAGTTCTTC.

The chain links TRBV3-1 (or the pseudogene TRBV3-2) to TRBJ2-7; perhaps TRBD1 as D (6 bases). The ends were cut back, 4 bases at V and 2 bases at J, with 12 bases in the middle. The germline CDR1 and CDR2 sequences are LGHDT and YNNKEL (reference sequence). The CDR3 totals 14 residues. The CDR3 nucleotides read TGTGCCAGCAGCCGAACCGGACAGACCTACGAGCAGTACTTC. Translating it yields CASSRTGQTYEQYF.

The V and J genes are TRBV5-1 and TRBJ2-2, with D unclear. V was cut by 4 bases and J by 5 bases, with 12 bases left in between. The germline V gene has CDR1 SGHRS and CDR2 YFSETQ. The CDR3 runs to 14 residues. CDR3 protein: CASSIIPGTGELFF. CDR3 nucleotides: TGCGCCAGCAGCATTATCCCGGGTACCGGGGAGCTGTTTTTT.

The V and J genes are TRBV7-2 and TRBJ1-1, with D tentatively TRBD1 (5 bases). The CDR3 is 14 amino acids. The ends were cut back, 5 bases at V and 4 bases at J, with 14 bases in the middle. Germline CDR1 SGHTA, CDR2 FQGNSA. The CDR3: CASSPLSQGTEAFF. As DNA, the CDR3 is TGTGCCAGCAGCCCACTATCGCAGGGCACTGAAGCTTTCTTT. Full variable domain (remainder filled in from reference TRBV7-2 and TRBJ1-1): GAGVSQSPSNKVTEKGKDVELRCDPISGHTALYWYRQSLGQGLEFLIYFQGNSAPDKSGLPSDRFSAERTGGSVSTLTIQRTQQEDSAVYLCASSPLSQGTEAFFGQGTRLTVV.

The gene calls are TRBV19 and TRBJ1-2; D is possibly TRBD1 (5 bases). CDR3 length: 14 amino acids. Germline V gene lookup returns CDR1 LNHDA and CDR2 SQIVND (reference sequence). Trimming cost V 7 bases and J 2 bases, with 14 bases left between them. As DNA, the CDR3 is TGTGCCAGTACCGTGGGGCCTAGAAACTATGGCTACACCTTC. Its protein product is CASTVGPRNYGYTF.